The rows below give T cell receptor beta chains drawn from one sample of a study of blood T cells in healthy people across ages. Each CDR3 protein gets one entry after TCRdb re-called the 5' RACE reads with MiXCR. The sample has roughly 2 million distinct CDR3 sequences; around half are singletons. Sequencing input: blood. Source of these receptors: a woman between 40 and 50 years old in good health. Each CDR3 is given with its conserved first and last residue. A D gene is named only where the DNA matches it firmly. Not all rows give a size; the values are once, few, many and, for expanded clones, a class.

CDR3 length: 15
clone size: .
D gene: TRBD2
V gene: TRBV7-2
J gene: TRBJ2-1
CDR3 protein: CASSSARTSGRFLFF
CDR3 DNA: TGTGCCAGCAGCTCTGCTCGGACTAGCGGGAGGTTCTTGTTCTTC

CDR3 length: 16
clone size: .
D gene: .
V gene: TRBV25-1
J gene: TRBJ1-5
CDR3 protein: CASSPRGRVSNQPQHF
CDR3 DNA: TGTGCCAGCAGCCCAAGGGGCAGGGTAAGCAATCAGCCCCAGCATTTT

CDR3 length: 14
clone size: .
D gene: .
V gene: TRBV28
J gene: TRBJ1-1
CDR3 protein: CASSVPDGRTEAFF
CDR3 DNA: TGTGCCAGCAGTGTCCCGGACGGACGCACTGAAGCTTTCTTT

CDR3 length: 13
clone size: many
D gene: .
V gene: TRBV4-1
J gene: TRBJ2-7
CDR3 protein: CASSQLDSYEQYF
CDR3 DNA: TGCGCCAGCAGCCAATTGGACAGCTACGAGCAGTACTTC

CDR3 length: 14
clone size: .
D gene: .
V gene: TRBV12-3/TRBV12-4
J gene: TRBJ2-7
CDR3 protein: CASSLRGSGREQYF
CDR3 DNA: TGTGCCAGCAGCCTAAGGGGATCAGGTCGTGAGCAGTACTTC

CDR3 length: 14
clone size: few
D gene: .
V gene: TRBV20-1
J gene: TRBJ2-7
CDR3 protein: CSAWGAGFSYEQYF
CDR3 DNA: TGCAGTGCTTGGGGGGCAGGTTTCTCCTACGAGCAGTACTTC

CDR3 length: 15
clone size: .
D gene: TRBD1
V gene: TRBV7-9
J gene: TRBJ1-2
CDR3 protein: CASSSGQGLSRGYTF
CDR3 DNA: TGTGCCAGCAGCTCGGGACAGGGCTTATCTCGTGGCTACACCTTC

CDR3 length: 12
clone size: few
D gene: .
V gene: TRBV7-9
J gene: TRBJ2-1
CDR3 protein: CASSHAGNEQFF
CDR3 DNA: TGTGCCAGCAGCCACGCAGGGAATGAGCAGTTCTTC

CDR3 length: 14
clone size: .
D gene: .
V gene: TRBV7-2
J gene: TRBJ2-4
CDR3 protein: CASSLEWGAGFQYF
CDR3 DNA: TGTGCCAGCAGCTTAGAGTGGGGGGCGGGTTTTCAGTACTTC

CDR3 length: 15
clone size: .
D gene: .
V gene: TRBV4-1
J gene: TRBJ2-1
CDR3 protein: CASQRALGSYNEQFF
CDR3 DNA: TGCGCCAGCCAAAGGGCCCTGGGCTCCTACAATGAGCAGTTCTTC

CDR3 length: 17
clone size: .
D gene: .
V gene: TRBV10-2
J gene: TRBJ2-3
CDR3 protein: CAIVFGSSLEVTDTQYF
CDR3 DNA: TGCGCCATTGTTTTTGGGTCATCTTTGGAAGTCACAGATACGCAGTATTTT

CDR3 length: 15
clone size: .
D gene: TRBD2
V gene: TRBV5-1
J gene: TRBJ2-7
CDR3 protein: CASTLLAGGAYEQYF
CDR3 DNA: TGCGCCAGCACCCTCCTAGCGGGGGGTGCCTACGAGCAGTACTTC

CDR3 length: 17
clone size: .
D gene: TRBD2
V gene: TRBV4-2
J gene: TRBJ2-7
CDR3 protein: CASSQVSLGLAGYEQYF
CDR3 DNA: TGTGCCAGCAGCCAAGTCTCACTCGGCCTAGCGGGCTACGAGCAGTACTTC

CDR3 length: 15
clone size: .
D gene: .
V gene: TRBV12-3/TRBV12-4
J gene: TRBJ2-1
CDR3 protein: CASSFAPGGYNEQFF
CDR3 DNA: TGTGCCAGCAGTTTTGCCCCGGGTGGATACAATGAGCAGTTCTTC

CDR3 length: 13
clone size: .
D gene: TRBD1
V gene: TRBV7-8
J gene: TRBJ2-1
CDR3 protein: CASSRRGGGEQFF
CDR3 DNA: TGTGCCAGCAGCCGACGAGGGGGCGGTGAGCAGTTCTTC

CDR3 length: 15
clone size: .
D gene: TRBD2
V gene: TRBV6-2/TRBV6-3
J gene: TRBJ2-7
CDR3 protein: CASSYDSGGDYEQYF
CDR3 DNA: TGTGCCAGCAGTTACGATAGCGGGGGGGACTACGAGCAGTACTTC

CDR3 length: 21
clone size: .
D gene: TRBD2
V gene: TRBV11-2
J gene: TRBJ2-5
CDR3 protein: CASSLFFPGTSGGAWRETQYF
CDR3 DNA: TGTGCCAGCAGCTTATTTTTCCCCGGGACTAGCGGGGGGGCCTGGAGAGAGACCCAGTACTTC

CDR3 length: 13
clone size: .
D gene: .
V gene: TRBV20-1
J gene: TRBJ1-5
CDR3 protein: CSAGGHPGQPQHF
CDR3 DNA: TGCAGTGCCGGGGGACATCCCGGACAGCCCCAGCATTTT

CDR3 length: 17
clone size: once
D gene: .
V gene: TRBV28
J gene: TRBJ1-5
CDR3 protein: CASSTQIDRYSNQPQHF
CDR3 DNA: TGTGCCAGCAGTACGCAAATTGACAGGTATAGCAATCAGCCCCAGCATTTT

CDR3 length: 13
clone size: few
D gene: .
V gene: TRBV6-2/TRBV6-3
J gene: TRBJ2-1
CDR3 protein: CASSYSTRHEQFF
CDR3 DNA: TGTGCCAGCAGTTACTCGACTAGGCATGAGCAGTTCTTC

CDR3 length: 12
clone size: few
D gene: .
V gene: TRBV20-1
J gene: TRBJ2-7
CDR3 protein: CSARDLSPGQYF
CDR3 DNA: TGCAGTGCTAGAGATCTCTCGCCAGGGCAGTACTTC

CDR3 length: 15
clone size: .
D gene: .
V gene: TRBV7-9
J gene: TRBJ1-4
CDR3 protein: CASSLTTSSDEKLFF
CDR3 DNA: TGTGCCAGCAGCTTAACTACCAGTTCGGATGAAAAACTGTTTTTT

CDR3 length: 17
clone size: .
D gene: TRBD2
V gene: TRBV11-2
J gene: TRBJ2-1
CDR3 protein: CASSLGLAGESYNEQFF
CDR3 DNA: TGTGCCAGCAGCTTAGGACTAGCGGGGGAGTCCTACAATGAGCAGTTCTTC

CDR3 length: 16
clone size: .
D gene: .
V gene: TRBV19
J gene: TRBJ2-5
CDR3 protein: CASSIEAGTLQETQYF
CDR3 DNA: TGTGCCAGTAGTATCGAGGCAGGAACCCTTCAAGAGACCCAGTACTTC

CDR3 length: 14
clone size: .
D gene: .
V gene: TRBV27
J gene: TRBJ2-1
CDR3 protein: CASSFEGGRETQFF
CDR3 DNA: TGTGCCAGCAGTTTTGAGGGGGGGCGAGAGACCCAGTTCTTC

CDR3 length: 16
clone size: .
D gene: .
V gene: TRBV28
J gene: TRBJ2-3
CDR3 protein: CASSFAAGAITDTQYF
CDR3 DNA: TGTGCCAGCAGTTTCGCGGCGGGGGCAATCACAGATACGCAGTATTTT

CDR3 length: 15
clone size: .
D gene: .
V gene: TRBV20-1
J gene: TRBJ1-2
CDR3 protein: CSAPDGGLLDYGYTF
CDR3 DNA: TGCAGTGCCCCCGACGGGGGCCTTCTCGACTATGGCTACACCTTC

CDR3 length: 16
clone size: few
D gene: .
V gene: TRBV5-1
J gene: TRBJ2-3
CDR3 protein: CASSFSHAGLTDTQYF
CDR3 DNA: TGCGCCAGCAGCTTTTCTCACGCGGGTCTCACAGATACGCAGTATTTT

CDR3 length: 16
clone size: .
D gene: TRBD1
V gene: TRBV12-3/TRBV12-4
J gene: TRBJ2-2
CDR3 protein: CASSPRGGEGTGELFF
CDR3 DNA: TGTGCCAGCAGTCCAAGAGGGGGCGAAGGCACCGGGGAGCTGTTTTTT

CDR3 length: 15
clone size: .
D gene: TRBD1
V gene: TRBV5-8
J gene: TRBJ1-2
CDR3 protein: CASSFGITGAGGYTF
CDR3 DNA: TGTGCCAGCAGTTTTGGAATAACAGGGGCGGGCGGCTACACCTTC

CDR3 length: 16
clone size: few
D gene: TRBD2
V gene: TRBV6-5
J gene: TRBJ2-4
CDR3 protein: CASSFSTSGGKNIQYF
CDR3 DNA: TGTGCCAGCAGTTTTTCGACTAGCGGGGGTAAAAACATTCAGTACTTC

CDR3 length: 15
clone size: .
D gene: .
V gene: TRBV9
J gene: TRBJ2-1
CDR3 protein: CASSVDSGPYNEQFF
CDR3 DNA: TGTGCCAGCAGCGTAGACAGCGGTCCCTACAATGAGCAGTTCTTC

CDR3 length: 17
clone size: .
D gene: TRBD1
V gene: TRBV7-3
J gene: TRBJ1-2
CDR3 protein: CASSSPPGQGNNYGYTF
CDR3 DNA: TGTGCCAGCAGCTCACCCCCCGGACAGGGAAATAACTATGGCTACACCTTC

CDR3 length: 16
clone size: .
D gene: .
V gene: TRBV13
J gene: TRBJ2-7
CDR3 protein: CASSSNPGQPGREQYF
CDR3 DNA: TGTGCCAGCAGCTCGAACCCGGGACAACCCGGCAGGGAGCAGTACTTC

CDR3 length: 13
clone size: .
D gene: .
V gene: TRBV6-5
J gene: TRBJ1-5
CDR3 protein: CASSTAYNQPQHF
CDR3 DNA: TGTGCCAGCAGTACAGCTTACAATCAGCCCCAGCATTTT

CDR3 length: 13
clone size: .
D gene: .
V gene: TRBV6-5
J gene: TRBJ1-5
CDR3 protein: CASSYMGSQPQHF
CDR3 DNA: TGTGCCAGCAGTTACATGGGTTCACAGCCCCAGCATTTT

CDR3 length: 18
clone size: .
D gene: .
V gene: TRBV7-9
J gene: TRBJ1-6
CDR3 protein: CASSLDPPGPHFNSPLHF
CDR3 DNA: TGTGCCAGCAGCTTAGACCCTCCGGGACCGCACTTTAATTCACCCCTCCACTTT

CDR3 length: 14
clone size: .
D gene: .
V gene: TRBV5-6
J gene: TRBJ2-7
CDR3 protein: CASSYRHSGVEQYF
CDR3 DNA: TGTGCCAGCAGCTACCGACACAGTGGTGTAGAGCAGTACTTC

CDR3 length: 16
clone size: .
D gene: .
V gene: TRBV27
J gene: TRBJ1-2
CDR3 protein: CASSSTPRTDLYGYTF
CDR3 DNA: TGTGCCAGCAGTTCCACCCCCAGGACAGATCTCTATGGCTACACCTTC

CDR3 length: 14
clone size: .
D gene: TRBD1
V gene: TRBV7-3
J gene: TRBJ2-5
CDR3 protein: CASHMGQNQETQYF
CDR3 DNA: TGTGCCAGCCACATGGGACAGAACCAAGAGACCCAGTACTTC

CDR3 length: 14
clone size: .
D gene: TRBD2
V gene: TRBV5-6
J gene: TRBJ2-5
CDR3 protein: CASTSGAYRETQYF
CDR3 DNA: TGTGCCAGCACCAGCGGGGCCTATAGGGAGACCCAGTACTTC